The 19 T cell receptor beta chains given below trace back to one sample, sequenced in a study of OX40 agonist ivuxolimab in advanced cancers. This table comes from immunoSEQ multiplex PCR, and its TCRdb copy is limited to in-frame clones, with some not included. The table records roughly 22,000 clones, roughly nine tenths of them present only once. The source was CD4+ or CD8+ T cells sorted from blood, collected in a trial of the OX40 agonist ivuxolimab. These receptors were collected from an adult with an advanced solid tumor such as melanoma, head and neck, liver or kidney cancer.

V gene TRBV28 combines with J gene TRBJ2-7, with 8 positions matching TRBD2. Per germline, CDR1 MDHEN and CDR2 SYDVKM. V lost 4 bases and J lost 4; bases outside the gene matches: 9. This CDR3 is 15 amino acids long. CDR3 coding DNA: TGTGCCAGCAGTTCCGGGACTAGGTGGATGTACGAGCAGTACTTC. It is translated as CASSSGTRWMYEQYF.

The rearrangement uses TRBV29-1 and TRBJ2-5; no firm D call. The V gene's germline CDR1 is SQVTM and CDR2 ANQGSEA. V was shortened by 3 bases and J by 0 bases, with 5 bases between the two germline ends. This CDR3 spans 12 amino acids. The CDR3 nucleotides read TGCAGCGTTGACAGGTACCAAGAGACCCAGTACTTC. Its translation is CSVDRYQETQYF. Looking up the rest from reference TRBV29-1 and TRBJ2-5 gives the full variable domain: SAVISQKPSRDICQRGTSLTIQCQVDSQVTMMFWYRQQPGQSLTLIATANQGSEATYESGFVIDKFPISRPNLTFSTLTVSNMSPEDSSIYLCSVDRYQETQYFGPGTRLLVL.

CDR3 sequence (DNA): TGTGCCAGCATCCCCAGGGGGACAGACACTGAAGCTTTCTTT. Its protein product is CASIPRGTDTEAFF. The V gene is TRBV11-3, the J gene TRBJ1-1; the match to TRBD1 covers 7 bases. The germline gives CDR1 SGHNT, CDR2 YENEEA. The trim removed 7 bases at V and 3 bases at J, leaving 8 bases unmatched. CDR3 length: 14 residues. The whole variable domain, remainder taken from reference TRBV11-3 and TRBJ1-1, is EAGVVQSPRYKIIEKKQPVAFWCNPISGHNTLYWYLQNLGQGPELLIRYENEEAVDDSQLPKDRFSAERLKGVDSTLKIQPAELGDSAVYLCASIPRGTDTEAFFGQGTRLTVV.

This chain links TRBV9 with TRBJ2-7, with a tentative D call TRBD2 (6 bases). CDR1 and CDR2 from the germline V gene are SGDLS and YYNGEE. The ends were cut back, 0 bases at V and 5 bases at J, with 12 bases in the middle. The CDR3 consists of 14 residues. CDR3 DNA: TGTGCCAGCAGCGTAGGATCGGGGGTTAACGAGCAGTACTTC. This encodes CASSVGSGVNEQYF.

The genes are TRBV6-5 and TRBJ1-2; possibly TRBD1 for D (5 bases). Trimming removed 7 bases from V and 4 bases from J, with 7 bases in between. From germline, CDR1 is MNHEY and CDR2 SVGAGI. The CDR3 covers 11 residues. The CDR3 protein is CASTQGYGYTF. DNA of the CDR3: TGTGCCAGCACCCAGGGCTATGGCTACACCTTC.

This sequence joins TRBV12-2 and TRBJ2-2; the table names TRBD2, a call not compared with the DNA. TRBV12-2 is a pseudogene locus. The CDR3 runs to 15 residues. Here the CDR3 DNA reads TGTGCAAGTCGCTTCGCGGGAGGGTACACCGGGGAGCTGTTTTTT. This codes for CASRFAGGYTGELFF.

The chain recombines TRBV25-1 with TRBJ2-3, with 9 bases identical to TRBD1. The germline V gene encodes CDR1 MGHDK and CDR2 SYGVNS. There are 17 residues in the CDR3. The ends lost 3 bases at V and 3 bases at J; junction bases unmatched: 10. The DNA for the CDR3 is TGTGCCAGCAGTGATGGGACAGGGTGGGAAGTGACAGATACGCAGTATTTT. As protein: CASSDGTGWEVTDTQYF.

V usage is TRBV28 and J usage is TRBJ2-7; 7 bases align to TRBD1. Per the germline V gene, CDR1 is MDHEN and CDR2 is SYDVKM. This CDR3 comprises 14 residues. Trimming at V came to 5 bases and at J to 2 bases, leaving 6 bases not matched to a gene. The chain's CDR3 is CASSETGPTYEQYF. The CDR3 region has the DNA TGTGCCAGCAGTGAGACAGGGCCCACCTACGAGCAGTACTTC.

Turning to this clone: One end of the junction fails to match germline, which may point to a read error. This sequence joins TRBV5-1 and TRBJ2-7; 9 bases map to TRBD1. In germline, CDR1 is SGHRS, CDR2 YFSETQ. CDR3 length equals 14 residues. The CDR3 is CASSSGQGSSEQYF. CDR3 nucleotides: TGCGCCAGCAGCTCGGGACAGGGCTCCTCCGAGCAGTACTTC.

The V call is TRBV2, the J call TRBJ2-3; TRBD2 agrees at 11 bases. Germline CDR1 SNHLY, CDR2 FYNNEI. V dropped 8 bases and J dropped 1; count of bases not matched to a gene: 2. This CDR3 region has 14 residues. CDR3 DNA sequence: TGTGCCAGCCAACTAGCGGGAGGCACAGATACGCAGTATTTT. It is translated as CASQLAGGTDTQYF.

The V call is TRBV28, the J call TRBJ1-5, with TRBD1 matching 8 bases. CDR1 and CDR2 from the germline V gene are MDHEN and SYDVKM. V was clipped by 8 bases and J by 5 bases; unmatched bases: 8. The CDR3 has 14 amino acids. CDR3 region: CASGTGNEHQPQHF. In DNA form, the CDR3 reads TGTGCCAGCGGGACAGGTAATGAACATCAGCCCCAGCATTTT. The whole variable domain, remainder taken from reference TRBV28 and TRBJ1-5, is DVKVTQSSRYLVKRTGEKVFLECVQDMDHENMFWYRQDPGLGLRLIYFSYDVKMKEKGDIPEGYSVSREKKERFSLILESASTNQTSMYLCASGTGNEHQPQHFGDGTRLSIL.

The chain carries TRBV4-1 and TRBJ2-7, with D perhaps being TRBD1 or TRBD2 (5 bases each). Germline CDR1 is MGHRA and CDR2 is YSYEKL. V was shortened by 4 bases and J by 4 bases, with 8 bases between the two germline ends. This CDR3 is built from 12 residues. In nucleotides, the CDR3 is TGCGCCAGCAGCCGGGACGGATACGAGCAGTACTTC. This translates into CASSRDGYEQYF.

In nucleotides, the CDR3 is TGTGCCAGCAGTTACGGGTATGGAAACACCATATATTTT. This codes for CASSYGYGNTIYF. V is TRBV6-5 and J is TRBJ1-3; D unclear. V was cut by 2 bases and J by 3 bases, with 5 bases left in between. The CDR3 extends over 13 amino acids. From germline, CDR1 is MNHEY and CDR2 SVGAGI.

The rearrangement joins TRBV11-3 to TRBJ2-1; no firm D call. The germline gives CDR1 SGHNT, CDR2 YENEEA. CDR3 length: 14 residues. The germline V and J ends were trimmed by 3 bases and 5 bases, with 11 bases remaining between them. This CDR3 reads CASSFLSQNNEQFF. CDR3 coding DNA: TGTGCCAGCAGCTTCCTCTCACAGAACAATGAGCAGTTCTTC.

The CDR3, as DNA: TGTGCCAGCAGTGCCCAGAGGGGGAAACTGTTTTTT. Translation gives CASSAQRGKLFF. The rearrangement joins TRBV28 to TRBJ1-4; TRBD1 might be the D (6 bases). This CDR3 spans 12 amino acids. The germline V gene encodes CDR1 MDHEN and CDR2 SYDVKM. Trimming removed 5 bases from V and 11 bases from J, with 12 bases in between.

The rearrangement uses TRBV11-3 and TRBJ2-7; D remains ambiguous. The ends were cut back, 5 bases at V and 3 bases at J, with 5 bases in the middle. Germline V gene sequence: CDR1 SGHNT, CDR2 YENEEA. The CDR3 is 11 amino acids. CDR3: CASSQYYEQYF. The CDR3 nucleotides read TGTGCCAGCAGCCAATACTACGAGCAGTACTTC.

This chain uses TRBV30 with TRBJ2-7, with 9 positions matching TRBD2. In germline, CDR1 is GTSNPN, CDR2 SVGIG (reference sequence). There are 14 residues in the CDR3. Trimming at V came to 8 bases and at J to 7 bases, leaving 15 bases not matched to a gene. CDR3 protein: CAGTGASGTSEQYF. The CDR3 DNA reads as TGTGCCGGGACCGGGGCTAGCGGGACGAGTGAGCAGTACTTC.

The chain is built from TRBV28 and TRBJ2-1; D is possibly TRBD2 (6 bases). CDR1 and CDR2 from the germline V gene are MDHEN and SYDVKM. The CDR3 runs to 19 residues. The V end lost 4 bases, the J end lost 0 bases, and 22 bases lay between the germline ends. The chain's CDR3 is CASSSDGFERVSSYNEQFF. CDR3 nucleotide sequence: TGTGCCAGCAGTTCCGACGGGTTCGAGCGGGTTAGCTCCTACAATGAGCAGTTCTTC.

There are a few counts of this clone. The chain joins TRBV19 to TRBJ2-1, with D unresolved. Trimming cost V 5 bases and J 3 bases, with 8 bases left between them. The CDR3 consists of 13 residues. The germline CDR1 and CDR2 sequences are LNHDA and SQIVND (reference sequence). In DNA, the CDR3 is TGTGCCAGTAGTGCGGAGTTCTACAATGAGCAGTTCTTC. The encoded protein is CASSAEFYNEQFF.